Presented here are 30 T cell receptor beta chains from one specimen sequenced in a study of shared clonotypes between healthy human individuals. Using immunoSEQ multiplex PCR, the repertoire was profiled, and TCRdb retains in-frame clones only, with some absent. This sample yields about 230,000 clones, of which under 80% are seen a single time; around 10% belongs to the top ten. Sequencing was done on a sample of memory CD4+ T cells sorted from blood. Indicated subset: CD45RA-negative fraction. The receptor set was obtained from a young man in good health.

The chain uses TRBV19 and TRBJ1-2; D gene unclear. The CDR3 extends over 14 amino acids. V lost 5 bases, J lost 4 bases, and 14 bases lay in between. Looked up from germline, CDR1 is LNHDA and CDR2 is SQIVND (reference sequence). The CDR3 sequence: CASSHPGDIYGYTF. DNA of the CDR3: TGTGCCAGTAGTCACCCCGGAGACATCTATGGCTACACCTTC.

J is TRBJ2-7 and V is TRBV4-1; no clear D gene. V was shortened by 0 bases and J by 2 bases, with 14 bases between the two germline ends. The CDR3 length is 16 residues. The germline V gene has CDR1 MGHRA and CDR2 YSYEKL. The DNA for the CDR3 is TGCGCCAGCAGCCAAGAAACCACAGTTAACACCTACGAGCAGTACTTC. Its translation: CASSQETTVNTYEQYF.

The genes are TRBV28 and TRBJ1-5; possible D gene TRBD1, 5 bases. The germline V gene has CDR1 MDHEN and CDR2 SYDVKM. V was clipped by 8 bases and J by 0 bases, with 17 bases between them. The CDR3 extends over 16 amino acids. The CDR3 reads CASLALGVHSNQPQHF. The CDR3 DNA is TGTGCCAGCCTCGCCTTAGGGGTTCATAGCAATCAGCCCCAGCATTTT.

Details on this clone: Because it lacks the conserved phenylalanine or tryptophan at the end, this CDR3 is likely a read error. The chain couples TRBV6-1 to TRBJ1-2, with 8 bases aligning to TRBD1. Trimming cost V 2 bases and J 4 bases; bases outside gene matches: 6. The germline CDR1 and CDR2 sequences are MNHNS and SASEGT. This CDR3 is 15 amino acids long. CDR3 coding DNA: TGTGCCAGCAGTGAAAGGGCAGGGGGCCCCTATGGCTACACCGTC. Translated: CASSERAGGPYGYTV.

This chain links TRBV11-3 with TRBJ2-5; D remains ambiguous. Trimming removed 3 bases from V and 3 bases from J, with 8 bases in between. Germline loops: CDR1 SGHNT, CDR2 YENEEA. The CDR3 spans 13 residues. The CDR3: CASSFSQKETQYF. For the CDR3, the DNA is TGTGCCAGCAGCTTCAGCCAGAAAGAGACCCAGTACTTC.

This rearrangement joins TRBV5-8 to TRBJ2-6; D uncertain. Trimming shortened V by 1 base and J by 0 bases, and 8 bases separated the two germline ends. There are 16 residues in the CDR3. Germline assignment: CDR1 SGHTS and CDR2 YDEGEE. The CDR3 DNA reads TGTGCCAGCAGCTTGAGTCTAAGCTCTGGGGCCAACGTCCTGACTTTC. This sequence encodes CASSLSLSSGANVLTF.

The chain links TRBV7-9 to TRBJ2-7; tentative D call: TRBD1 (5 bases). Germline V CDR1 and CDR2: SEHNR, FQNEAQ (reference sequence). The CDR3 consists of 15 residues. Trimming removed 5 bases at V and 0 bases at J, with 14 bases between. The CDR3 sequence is CASSRTGSSSYEQYF. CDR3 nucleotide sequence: TGTGCCAGCAGCCGAACAGGATCTTCCTCCTACGAGCAGTACTTC.

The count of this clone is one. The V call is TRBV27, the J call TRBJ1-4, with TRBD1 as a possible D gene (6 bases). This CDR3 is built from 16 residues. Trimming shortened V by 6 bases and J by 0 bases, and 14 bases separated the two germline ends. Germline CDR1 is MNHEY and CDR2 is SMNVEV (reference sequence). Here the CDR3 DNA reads TGTGCCAGCAGCCAACAGGGTCGGTCAACTAATGAAAAACTGTTTTTT. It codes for CASSQQGRSTNEKLFF.

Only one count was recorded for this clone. This CDR3 is CASNNPGRSQETQYF. CDR3 nucleotides: TGTGCCAGCAATAATCCTGGACGGTCACAAGAGACCCAGTACTTC. V is TRBV19 and J is TRBJ2-5; D gene unclear. Trimming took off 9 bases at V and 2 bases at J, with 19 bases between the two ends. The CDR3 spans 15 residues. Germline V gene lookup returns CDR1 LNHDA and CDR2 SQIVND (reference sequence).

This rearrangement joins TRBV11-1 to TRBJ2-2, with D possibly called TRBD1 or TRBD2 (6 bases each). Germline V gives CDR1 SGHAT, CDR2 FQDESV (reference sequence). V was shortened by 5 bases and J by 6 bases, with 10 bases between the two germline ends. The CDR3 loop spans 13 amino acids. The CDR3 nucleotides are TGTGCCAGCAGCCCAGGGGAGGCCGGGGAGCTGTTTTTT. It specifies CASSPGEAGELFF.

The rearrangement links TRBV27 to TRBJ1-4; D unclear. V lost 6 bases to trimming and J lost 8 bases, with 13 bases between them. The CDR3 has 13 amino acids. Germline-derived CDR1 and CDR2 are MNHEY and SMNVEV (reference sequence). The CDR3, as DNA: TGTGCCAGCAGCCCAAGGTCGGGGGAAAAACTGTTTTTT. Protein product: CASSPRSGEKLFF.

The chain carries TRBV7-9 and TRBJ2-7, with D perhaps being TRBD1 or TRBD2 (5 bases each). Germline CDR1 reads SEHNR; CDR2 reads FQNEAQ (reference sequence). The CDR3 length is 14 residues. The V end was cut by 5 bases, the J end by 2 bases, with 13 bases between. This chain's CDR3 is CASSRDPGAYEQYF. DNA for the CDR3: TGTGCCAGCAGCCGGGACCCTGGGGCCTACGAGCAGTACTTC. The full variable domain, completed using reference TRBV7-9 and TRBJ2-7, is DTGVSQNPRHKITKRGQNVTFRCDPISEHNRLYWYRQTLGQGPEFLTYFQNEAQLEKSRLLSDRFSAERPKGSFSTLEIQRTEQGDSAMYLCASSRDPGAYEQYFGPGTRLTVT.

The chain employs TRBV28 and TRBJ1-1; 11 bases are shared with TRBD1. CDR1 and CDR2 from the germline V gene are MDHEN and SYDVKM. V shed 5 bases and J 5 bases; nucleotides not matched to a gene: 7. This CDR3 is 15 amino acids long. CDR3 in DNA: TGTGCCAGCAGTGAACCGGGACAGGGGGGAACTGAAGCTTTCTTT. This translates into CASSEPGQGGTEAFF. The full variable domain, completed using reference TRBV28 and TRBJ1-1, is DVKVTQSSRYLVKRTGEKVFLECVQDMDHENMFWYRQDPGLGLRLIYFSYDVKMKEKGDIPEGYSVSREKKERFSLILESASTNQTSMYLCASSEPGQGGTEAFFGQGTRLTVV.

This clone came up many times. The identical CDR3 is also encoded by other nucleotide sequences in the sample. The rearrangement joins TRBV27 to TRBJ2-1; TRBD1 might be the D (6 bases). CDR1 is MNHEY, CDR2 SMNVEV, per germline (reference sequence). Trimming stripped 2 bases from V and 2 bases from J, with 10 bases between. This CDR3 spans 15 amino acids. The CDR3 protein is CASSLVQGPYNEQFF. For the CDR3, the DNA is TGTGCCAGCAGTTTAGTCCAGGGGCCCTACAATGAGCAGTTCTTC.

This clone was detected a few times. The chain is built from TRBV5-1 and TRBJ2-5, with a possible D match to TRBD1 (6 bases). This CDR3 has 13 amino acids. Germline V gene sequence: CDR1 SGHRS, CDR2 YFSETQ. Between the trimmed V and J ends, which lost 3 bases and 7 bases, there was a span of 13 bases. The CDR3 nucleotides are TGCGCCAGCAGCTATAACAGGGAAGGGACCCAGTACTTC. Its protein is CASSYNREGTQYF.

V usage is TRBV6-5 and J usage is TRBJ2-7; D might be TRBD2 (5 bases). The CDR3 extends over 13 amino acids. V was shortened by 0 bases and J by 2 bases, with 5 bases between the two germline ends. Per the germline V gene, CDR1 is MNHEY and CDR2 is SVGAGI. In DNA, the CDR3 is TGTGCCAGCAGTTACTCGGGAGCCTACGAGCAGTACTTC. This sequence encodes CASSYSGAYEQYF.

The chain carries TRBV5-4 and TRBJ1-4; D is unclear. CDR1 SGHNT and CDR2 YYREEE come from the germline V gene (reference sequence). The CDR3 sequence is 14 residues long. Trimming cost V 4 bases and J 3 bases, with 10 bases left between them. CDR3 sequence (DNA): TGTGCCAGCAGCAAATTCGGGGCTAATGAAAAACTGTTTTTT. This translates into CASSKFGANEKLFF.

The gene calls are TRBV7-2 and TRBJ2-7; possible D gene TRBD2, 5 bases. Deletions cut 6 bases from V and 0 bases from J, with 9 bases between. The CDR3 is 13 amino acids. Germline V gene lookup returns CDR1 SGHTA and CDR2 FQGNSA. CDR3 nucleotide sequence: TGTGCCAGCAGAAGGGAGAGCTCCTACGAGCAGTACTTC. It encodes CASRRESSYEQYF. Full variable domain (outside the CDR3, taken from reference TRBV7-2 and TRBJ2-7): GAGVSQSPSNKVTEKGKDVELRCDPISGHTALYWYRQSLGQGLEFLIYFQGNSAPDKSGLPSDRFSAERTGGSVSTLTIQRTQQEDSAVYLCASRRESSYEQYFGPGTRLTVT.

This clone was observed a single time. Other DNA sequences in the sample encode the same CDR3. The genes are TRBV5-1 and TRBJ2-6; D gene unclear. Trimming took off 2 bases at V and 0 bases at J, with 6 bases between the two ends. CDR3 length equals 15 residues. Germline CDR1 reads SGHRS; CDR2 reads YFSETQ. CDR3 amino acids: CASSFRPSGANVLTF. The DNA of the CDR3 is TGCGCCAGCAGCTTTCGTCCCTCTGGGGCCAACGTCCTGACTTTC.

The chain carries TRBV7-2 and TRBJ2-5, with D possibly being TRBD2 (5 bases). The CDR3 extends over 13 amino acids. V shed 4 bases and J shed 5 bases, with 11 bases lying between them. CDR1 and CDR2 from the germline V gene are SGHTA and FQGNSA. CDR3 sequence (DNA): TGTGCCAGCAGCTACGGACTCTGGGAGACCCAGTACTTC. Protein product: CASSYGLWETQYF.

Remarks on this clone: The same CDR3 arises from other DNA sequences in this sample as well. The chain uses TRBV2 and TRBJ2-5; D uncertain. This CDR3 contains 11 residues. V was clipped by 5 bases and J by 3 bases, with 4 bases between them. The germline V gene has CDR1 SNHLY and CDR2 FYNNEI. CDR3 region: CASSLKETQYF. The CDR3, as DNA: TGTGCCAGCAGTCTGAAAGAGACCCAGTACTTC.

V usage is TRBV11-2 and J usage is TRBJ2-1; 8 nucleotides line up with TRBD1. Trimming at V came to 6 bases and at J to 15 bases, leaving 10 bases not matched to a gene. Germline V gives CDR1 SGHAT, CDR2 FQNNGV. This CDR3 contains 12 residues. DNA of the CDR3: TGTGCCAGCAGTCCACCGGGACAGGTCCCGTTCTTC. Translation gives CASSPPGQVPFF. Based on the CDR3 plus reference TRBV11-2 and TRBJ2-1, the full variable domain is EAGVAQSPRYKIIEKRQSVAFWCNPISGHATLYWYQQILGQGPKLLIQFQNNGVVDDSQLPKDRFSAERLKGVDSTLKIQPAKLEDSAVYLCASSPPGQVPFFGPGTRLTVL.

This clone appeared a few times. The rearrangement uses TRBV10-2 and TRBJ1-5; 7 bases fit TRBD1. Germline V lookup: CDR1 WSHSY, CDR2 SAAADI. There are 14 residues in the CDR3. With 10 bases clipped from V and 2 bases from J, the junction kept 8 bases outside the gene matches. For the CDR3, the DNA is TGCGCCAAACGGGAACAGGGGTGCAATCAGCCCCAGCATTTT. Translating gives CAKREQGCNQPQHF.

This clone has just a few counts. This chain's CDR3 is CASTRGWFTGDTQYF. The CDR3 nucleotides are TGTGCCAGTACCCGGGGCTGGTTCACCGGGGATACGCAGTATTTT. The chain carries TRBV19 and TRBJ2-3; D possibly matches TRBD1 or TRBD2 (5 bases each). This CDR3 contains 15 residues. The V and J ends lost 7 bases and 6 bases respectively, with 20 bases between them. The germline gives CDR1 LNHDA, CDR2 SQIVND (reference sequence).

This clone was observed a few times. The DNA of the CDR3 is TGTGCCAGCTCACCCATCGCAAGTTTTGATGAGCAGTACTTC. It is translated as CASSPIASFDEQYF. This rearrangement joins TRBV18 to TRBJ2-7; no definite D call. There are 14 residues in the CDR3. Germline values: CDR1 KGHSH, CDR2 LQKENI. V was clipped by 3 bases and J by 7 bases, with 16 bases between them.

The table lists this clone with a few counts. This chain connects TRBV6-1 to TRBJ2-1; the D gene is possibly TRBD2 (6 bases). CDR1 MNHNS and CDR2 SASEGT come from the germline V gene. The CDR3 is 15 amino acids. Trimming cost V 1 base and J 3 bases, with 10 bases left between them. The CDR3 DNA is TGTGCCAGCAGTGAAGGGGACTGGAACTACAATGAGCAGTTCTTC. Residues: CASSEGDWNYNEQFF.

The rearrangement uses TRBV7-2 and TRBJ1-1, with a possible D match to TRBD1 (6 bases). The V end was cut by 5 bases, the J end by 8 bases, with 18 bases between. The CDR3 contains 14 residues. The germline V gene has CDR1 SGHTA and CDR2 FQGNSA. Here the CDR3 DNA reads TGTGCCAGCAGCAAAACAGGGACCTCCGGGGAAGCTTTCTTT. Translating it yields CASSKTGTSGEAFF.

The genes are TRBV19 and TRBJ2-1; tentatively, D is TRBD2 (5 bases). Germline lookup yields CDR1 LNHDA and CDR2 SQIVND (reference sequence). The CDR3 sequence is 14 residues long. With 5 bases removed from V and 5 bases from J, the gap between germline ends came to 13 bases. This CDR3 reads CASSLASGDNEQFF. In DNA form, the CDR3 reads TGTGCCAGTAGTCTTGCGAGCGGCGACAATGAGCAGTTCTTC.

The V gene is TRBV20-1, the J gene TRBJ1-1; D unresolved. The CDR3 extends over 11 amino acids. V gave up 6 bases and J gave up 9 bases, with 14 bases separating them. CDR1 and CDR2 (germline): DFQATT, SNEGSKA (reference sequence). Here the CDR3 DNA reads TGCAGTGCCAAAAGCGGGCTCCAAGCTTTCTTT. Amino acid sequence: CSAKSGLQAFF.

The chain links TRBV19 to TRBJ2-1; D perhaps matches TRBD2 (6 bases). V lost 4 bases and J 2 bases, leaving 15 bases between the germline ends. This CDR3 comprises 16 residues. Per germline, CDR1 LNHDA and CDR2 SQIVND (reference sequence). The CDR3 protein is CASSTSGSYTYNEQFF. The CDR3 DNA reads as TGTGCCAGTAGTACATCCGGGAGTTACACCTACAATGAGCAGTTCTTC.